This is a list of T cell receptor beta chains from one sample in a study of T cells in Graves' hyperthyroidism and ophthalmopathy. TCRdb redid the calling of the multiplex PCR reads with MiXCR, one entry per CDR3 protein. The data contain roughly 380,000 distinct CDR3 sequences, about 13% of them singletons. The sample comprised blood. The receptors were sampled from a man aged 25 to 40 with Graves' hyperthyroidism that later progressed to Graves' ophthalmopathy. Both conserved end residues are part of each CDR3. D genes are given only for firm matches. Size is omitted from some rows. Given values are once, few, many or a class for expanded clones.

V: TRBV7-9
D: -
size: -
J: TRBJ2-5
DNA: TGTGCCAGCAGCTTAGGCCCGGCGGGGCAAGAGACCCAGTACTTC
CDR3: CASSLGPAGQETQYF

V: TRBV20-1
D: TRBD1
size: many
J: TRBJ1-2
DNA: TGCAGTGCTAGCGGGACAGGGGGTGGAAACTATGGCTACACCTTC
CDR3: CSASGTGGGNYGYTF

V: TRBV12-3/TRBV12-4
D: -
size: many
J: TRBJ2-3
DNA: TGTGCCAGCAGCACGACAGACACAGATACGCAGTATTTT
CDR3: CASSTTDTDTQYF

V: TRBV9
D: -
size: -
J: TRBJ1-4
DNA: TGTGCCAGCAGCGAAACAGGGATAGATGAAAAACTGTTTTTT
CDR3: CASSETGIDEKLFF

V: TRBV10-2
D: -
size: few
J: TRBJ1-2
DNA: TGCGCCAGCAGTTCCAGTGCTAACTATGGCTACACCTTC
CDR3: CASSSSANYGYTF

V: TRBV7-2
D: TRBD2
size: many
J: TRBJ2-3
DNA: TGTGCCAGCAGCTTAGCCCGGACTAGCGGGGGAGGGTCAGATACGCAGTATTTT
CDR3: CASSLARTSGGGSDTQYF

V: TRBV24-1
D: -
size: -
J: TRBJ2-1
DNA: TGTGCCACCGGGGCATCCTCCTACAATGAGCAGTTCTTC
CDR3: CATGASSYNEQFF

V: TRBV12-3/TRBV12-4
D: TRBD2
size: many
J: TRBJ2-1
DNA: TGTGCCAGCAGAAAACTAGCGGGGGCGTACAATGAGCAGTTCTTC
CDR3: CASRKLAGAYNEQFF

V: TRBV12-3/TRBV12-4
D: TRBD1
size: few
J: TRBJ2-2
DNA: TGTGCCAGCAGTTTAGCGGGGACAGCGAACACCGGGGAGCTGTTTTTT
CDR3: CASSLAGTANTGELFF

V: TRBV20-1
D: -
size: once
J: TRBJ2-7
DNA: TGCAGTGCCGGGGACGAAACCTACGAGCAGTACTTC
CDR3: CSAGDETYEQYF

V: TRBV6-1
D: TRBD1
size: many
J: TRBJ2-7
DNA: TGTGCCAGCAGCTCCGGGACAGCAGAGTACGAGCAGTACTTC
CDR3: CASSSGTAEYEQYF

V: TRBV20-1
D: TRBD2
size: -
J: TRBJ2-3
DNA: TGCAGTGCTACCATTAGCGGGGGGAGGACAGATACGCAGTATTTT
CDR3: CSATISGGRTDTQYF

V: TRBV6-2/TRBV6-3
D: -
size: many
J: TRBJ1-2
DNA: TGTGCCAGCAGTTACCCTCGGGGCGGAGTGGTTGGCTACACCTTC
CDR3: CASSYPRGGVVGYTF

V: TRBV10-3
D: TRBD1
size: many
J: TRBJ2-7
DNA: TGTGCCATCAGTACCGGGACAGGGAGCTCCTACGAGCAGTACTTC
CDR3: CAISTGTGSSYEQYF

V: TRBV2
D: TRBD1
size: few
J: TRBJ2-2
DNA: TGTGCCACAGGGGGACAGAACACCGGGGAGCTGTTTTTT
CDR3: CATGGQNTGELFF

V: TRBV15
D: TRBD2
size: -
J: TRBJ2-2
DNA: TGTGCCACCAGCAGTTCCGGGACTACCGCGAACACCGGGGAGCTGTTTTTT
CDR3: CATSSSGTTANTGELFF

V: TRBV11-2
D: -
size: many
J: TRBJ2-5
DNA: TGTGCCAGCAGCTTCTCTCGGGGGGCGCCCACGGGTCGAGAGACCCAGTACTTC
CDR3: CASSFSRGAPTGRETQYF

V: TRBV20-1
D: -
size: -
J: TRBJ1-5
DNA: TGCAGTGCTTATCATGGACGCAATCAGCCCCAGCATTTT
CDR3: CSAYHGRNQPQHF

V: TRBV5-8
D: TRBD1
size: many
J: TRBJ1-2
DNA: TGTGCCAGCAGCTTAATCACAGGGGGCATAGGCTATGGCTACACCTTC
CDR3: CASSLITGGIGYGYTF

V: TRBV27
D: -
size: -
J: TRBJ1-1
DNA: TGTGCCAGCAGTGACCTTGAACTGAACACTGAAGCTTTCTTT
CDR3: CASSDLELNTEAFF

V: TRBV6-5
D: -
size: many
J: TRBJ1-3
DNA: TGTGCCAGCAGTTACTCGCAGAGTAGCACCATATATTTT
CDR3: CASSYSQSSTIYF

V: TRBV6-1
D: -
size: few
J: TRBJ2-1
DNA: TGTGCCAGCAGTGAATTTTTCGAGAGCTCCTACAATGAGCAGTTCTTC
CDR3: CASSEFFESSYNEQFF

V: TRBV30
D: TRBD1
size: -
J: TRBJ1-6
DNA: TGTGCCTGGACCACAGGGGGCGGATATGATTCACCCCTCCACTTT
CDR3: CAWTTGGGYDSPLHF

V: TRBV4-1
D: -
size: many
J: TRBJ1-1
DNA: TGCGCCAGCAGCCAAGAACCGGCTATGAACACTGAAGCTTTCTTT
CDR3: CASSQEPAMNTEAFF

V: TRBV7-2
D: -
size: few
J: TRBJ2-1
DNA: TGTGCCAGTATGAGGGGGGGAAGCTACAATGAGCAGTTCTTC
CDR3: CASMRGGSYNEQFF

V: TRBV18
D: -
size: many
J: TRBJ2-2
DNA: TGTGCCAGCTCACCACCCGGCTCCGGGGAGCTGTTTTTT
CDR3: CASSPPGSGELFF

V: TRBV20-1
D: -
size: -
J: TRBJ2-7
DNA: TGCAGTGCTAGAGTGTCAGGGGAGTACGAGCAGTACTTC
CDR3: CSARVSGEYEQYF

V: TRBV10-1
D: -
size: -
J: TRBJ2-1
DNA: TGCGCCAGCAGTGAGTCGAGGGGTTACAATGAGCAGTTCTTC
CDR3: CASSESRGYNEQFF